This T cell receptor beta chain was captured in a study of T cell repertoires in cytomegalovirus infection. Notes on the study in general: Adding up the frequency of public TCR beta families identified people who carried CMV plus the relevant HLA.

Each CDR3 protein gets one entry after TCRdb re-called the reads with MiXCR. The sample has some 480,000 distinct CDR3 sequences, roughly a third seen once. With regard to this clonotype: Its target is unknown.

V was shortened by 6 bases and J by 2 bases, with 8 bases between the two germline ends. This CDR3 is built from 13 residues. Germline CDR1 and CDR2: MNHNY and SVGAGI (reference sequence). This specimen consisted of cultured PBMCs, obtained from culture after CMV antigen stimulation. The chain employs TRBV6-6 and TRBJ1-5, with a weak D call TRBD1 (5 bases). The source is a human donor in good health (CMV status not recorded). Some clones in this sample may be carry-over from other donors' samples. CDR3 in DNA: TGTGCCAGCAGCCGACAGCGCAATCAGCCCCAGCATTTT. This sequence encodes CASSRQRNQPQHF.